Below are 10 T cell receptor beta chains sequenced from a single sample in a study of blood T cell repertoires in COVID-19 (TCRdb year 2020). Library method: the immunoSEQ multiplex PCR assay. TCRdb retrieved this table from immuneACCESS and kept in-frame rearrangements only. Not all clones are present; in checked studies, unresolved V genes account for under half, and no reason is known for the remainder. The sample table contains approximately 190,000 clones; only one count was recorded for around four fifths of them. The leading ten clones occupy roughly a fifth of the sample. The sequenced material came from peripheral blood. Receptor source: a human donor in a cohort sampled during active COVID-19.

The chain links TRBV5-1 to TRBJ1-4; D is unresolved. The ends were cut back, 4 bases at V and 7 bases at J, with 14 bases in the middle. This CDR3 spans 14 amino acids. Germline V CDR1 and CDR2: SGHRS, YFSETQ. The CDR3 loop is CASSREGRSEKLFF. The CDR3 DNA follows: TGCGCCAGCAGCCGGGAGGGTCGGAGTGAAAAACTGTTTTTT.

The chain links TRBV19 to TRBJ2-5; 7 bases are shared with TRBD2. In germline, CDR1 is LNHDA, CDR2 SQIVND (reference sequence). This CDR3 contains 14 residues. J gave up 2 bases and V 6 bases, and 6 bases lay outside the gene matches. This CDR3 reads CASRELGGQETQYF. The CDR3 nucleotides are TGTGCCAGTAGGGAACTCGGGGGGCAAGAGACCCAGTACTTC.

This chain uses TRBV7-9 with TRBJ2-5, with 8 bases matching TRBD1. The CDR3 loop spans 13 amino acids. V lost 8 bases, J lost 4 bases, and 6 bases stayed unmatched. Germline V gene sequence: CDR1 SEHNR, CDR2 FQNEAQ (reference sequence). CDR3 in amino acids: CASEDRVGETQYF. In DNA, the CDR3 is TGTGCCAGCGAGGACAGGGTAGGAGAGACCCAGTACTTC.

This sequence joins TRBV4-2 and TRBJ2-1; 7 bases map to TRBD2. CDR3 size: 16 residues. V shed 4 bases and J 4 bases; nucleotides not matched to a gene: 10. The germline V gene has CDR1 LGHNA and CDR2 YNFKEQ. CDR3 amino acids: CASSLEAGSGYNEQFF. CDR3 bases: TGTGCCAGCAGCCTCGAAGCGGGATCGGGTTACAATGAGCAGTTCTTC.

This chain uses TRBV12-3 or TRBV12-4 with TRBJ1-1; D gene unclear. The CDR3 totals 11 residues. Trimming took 3 bases from V and 6 from J, leaving 5 bases between them. This CDR3 reads CASSFLAEAFF. The CDR3 DNA reads TGTGCCAGCAGTTTCTTAGCTGAAGCTTTCTTT.

V gene TRBV7-8 combines with J gene TRBJ1-5; D may be TRBD1 (6 bases). Trimming shortened V by 2 bases and J by 11 bases, and 16 bases separated the two germline ends. The CDR3 has 14 amino acids. The germline gives CDR1 SGHVS, CDR2 FQNEAQ. CDR3 amino acids: CASSLSVHQGTQHF. CDR3 nucleotides: TGTGCCAGCAGCTTATCGGTCCATCAGGGGACCCAGCATTTT.

The gene calls are TRBV5-1 and TRBJ2-6; 7 nucleotides align to TRBD1. The CDR3 contains 17 residues. Germline loops: CDR1 SGHRS, CDR2 YFSETQ. The junction had 9 bases not matched to a gene; V was cut back by 5 bases and J by 1 base. CDR3 region: CASRRQGDLSGANVLTF. In DNA form, the CDR3 reads TGCGCCAGCAGAAGACAGGGTGACTTGTCTGGGGCCAACGTCCTGACTTTC.

The J gene is TRBJ1-2, the V gene TRBV5-5, with D perhaps TRBD1 (5 bases). Trimming took 2 bases from V and 1 from J, leaving 6 bases between them. The germline V gene has CDR1 SGHKS and CDR2 YYEKEE (reference sequence). The CDR3 runs 13 residues. The CDR3 DNA reads as TGTGCCAGCAGCTTCCAGGGTAACTATGGCTACACCTTC. Its translation is CASSFQGNYGYTF.

This clone was detected a few times. The chain couples TRBV18 to TRBJ2-2; D unresolved. Trimming took off 0 bases at V and 6 bases at J, with 17 bases between the two ends. The CDR3 spans 17 residues. Germline loops: CDR1 KGHSH, CDR2 LQKENI. CDR3 DNA: TGTGCCAGCTCACCACCCGTCGGAACAGAGAGAGCCGGGGAGCTGTTTTTT. As protein: CASSPPVGTERAGELFF.

The J gene is TRBJ2-1, the V gene TRBV2; TRBD2 might be the D (5 bases). There are 13 residues in the CDR3. Per the germline V gene, CDR1 is SNHLY and CDR2 is FYNNEI. The V end was cut by 10 bases, the J end by 6 bases, with 16 bases between. The CDR3 reads CATTRTPFNEQFF. CDR3 DNA sequence: TGTGCCACCACGCGGACTCCGTTCAATGAGCAGTTCTTC.